This TCR beta chain was found in a study of shared clonotypes between healthy human individuals. Study observations and caveats: Sharing across four donors was highest in naive CD4 (roughly 5%) and lowest in memory CD8 (roughly 0.4%).

This CDR3 contains 13 residues. Germline V gives CDR1 SQVTM, CDR2 ANQGSEA. V lost 6 bases and J lost 6, with 15 bases in between. Replicate PCRs for sorted subsets used roughly 200 ng DNA; this equaled 30,000 to 35,000 T cell genomes. The data were produced by immunoSEQ multiplex PCR, yet TCRdb's version contains in-frame clones alone and is incomplete. The sample has fewer than 1.6 million clones, approximately 98.5% seen once; the top ten hold around 0.38%. About this clone: Its specificity is not known.

The V and J genes are TRBV29-1 and TRBJ2-1; a possible D gene is TRBD2 (5 bases). The clonotype was recovered from a man under 40 in good health. The source material was naive CD4+ T cells sorted from blood. Subset noted: CD45RA+ positively selected. Here the CDR3 reads CSVDPGVGNEQFF. For the CDR3, the DNA is TGCAGCGTCGATCCCGGGGTCGGCAATGAGCAGTTCTTC.